This TCR beta chain derives from a study of regulatory T cells in long-lasting Graves disease. Study outcomes and limitations: Reduced TCR diversity was observed in persistent Graves' patients versus newly diagnosed patients. The work looked only at peripheral blood and did not look at thyroid tissue.

This clonotype was observed many times. Its antigen is not identified. The time point is: persistent/refractory GD, antithyroid drugs over 5 years with positive TRAb. There was RNA extracted from PBMCs, and the TCR library was made from it. Patients of an endocrinology department in Xi'an, China, were included. Both iRepertoire HTBI primers and Arm-PCR of CDR3 regions were used to build the TCR beta libraries. As originally analysed: Identification of gene segments yielded approximately 62 TRBV and more than eleven TRBJ across samples. TCRdb reprocessed the multiplex PCR reads with MiXCR, giving one entry per CDR3 protein. The V and J calls and clone size are TCRdb's, not the authors'. Of over 450,000 distinct CDR3 sequences listed, about 22% are singletons. Trimming took 1 base from V and 1 from J; bases not matched to a gene: 2. Germline V gene sequence: CDR1 SGDLS, CDR2 YYNGEE. The CDR3 contains 15 residues.

The chain recombines TRBV9 with TRBJ2-1, with 7 bases aligning to TRBD2. The TCR sequence derives from a female donor with Graves disease. The material sequenced was peripheral blood mononuclear cells (PBMCs), taken when the disease was refractory, from a patient treated with antithyroid drugs. CDR3 amino acids: CASSVWDYSYNEQFF. For the CDR3, the DNA is TGTGCCAGCAGCGTATGGGACTATTCCTACAATGAGCAGTTCTTC.